In its sample, the clone carrying this T cell receptor beta chain was seen a few times. The antigen remains undetermined. The sample is drawn from a study of identical twins. Study conclusions and caveats: Alpha sequences out of frame and shared by twins had excess low generation probability. Insertion counts were lower in abundant cord blood beta clonotypes, a trend that memory repertoires did not show.

A single record per CDR3 protein comes from TCRdb applying MiXCR to the 5' RACE reads. Counted here are more than 400,000 distinct CDR3 sequences, roughly 15% occurring once; the ten biggest clones make up 0.44%. The sample was also reused in another study, on yellow fever vaccine responses in identical twins. This second study says: As reported, the vaccine T cell response of twins seemed partly convergent and partly personalized.

The sample taken for sequencing was CD4+ T cells sorted from blood. The source is a woman aged 18-35 years in good health.

CDR3 sequence: CASSSTYNSPLHF. The CDR3 DNA is TGCGCCAGCAGCTCCACCTATAATTCACCCCTCCACTTT. This chain uses TRBV5-1 with TRBJ1-6; no firm D call. CDR1 is SGHRS, CDR2 YFSETQ, per germline. This CDR3 comprises 13 residues. Deletions cut 3 bases from V and 2 bases from J, with 3 bases between. Full variable domain (outside the CDR3, taken from reference TRBV5-1 and TRBJ1-6): KAGVTQTPRYLIKTRGQQVTLSCSPISGHRSVSWYQQTPGQGLQFLFEYFSETQRNKGNFPGRFSGRQFSNSRSEMNVSTLELGDSALYLCASSSTYNSPLHFGNGTRLTVT.